This TCR beta chain was recorded in a study of blood T cell repertoires in COVID-19. Across the study: Spain, Italy and the United States supplied samples that represented acute and convalescent COVID-19. Nucleic acid was either cDNA or gDNA, and it came from T cells, B-cell-depleted T cells, or PBMCs.

The assay was immunoSEQ multiplex PCR, and TCRdb's table has in-frame clones only and misses some. This table has a few hundred thousand clones, 80% to 90% appearing once. V lost 3 bases and J 0 bases, leaving 8 bases between the germline ends. CDR3 length equals 14 residues. CDR1 and CDR2 (germline): SGHTA, FQGTGA. Self-reported history from a screening survey and questionnaire set each donor's cohort. Sequenced input: PBMCs or T cells enriched from blood (not recorded which). The TCR sequence derives from a woman aged 40-49 years with acute COVID-19. The J gene is TRBJ1-2, the V gene TRBV7-3, with D unclear. CDR3 residues: CASSLGQTNYGYTF. In DNA, the CDR3 is TGTGCCAGCAGCTTGGGCCAGACTAACTATGGCTACACCTTC.